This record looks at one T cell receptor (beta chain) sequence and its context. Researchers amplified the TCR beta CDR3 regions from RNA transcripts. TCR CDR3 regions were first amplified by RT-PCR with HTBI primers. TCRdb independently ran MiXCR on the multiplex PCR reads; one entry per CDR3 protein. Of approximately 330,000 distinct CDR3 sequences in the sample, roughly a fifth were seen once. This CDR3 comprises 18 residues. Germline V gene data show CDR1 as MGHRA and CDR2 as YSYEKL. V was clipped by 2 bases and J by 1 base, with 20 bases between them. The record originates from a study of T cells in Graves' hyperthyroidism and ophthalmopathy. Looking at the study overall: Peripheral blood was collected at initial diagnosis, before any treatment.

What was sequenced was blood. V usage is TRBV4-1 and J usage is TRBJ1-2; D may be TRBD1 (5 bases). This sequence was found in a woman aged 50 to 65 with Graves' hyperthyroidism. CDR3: CASSQLSLGFRDNYGYTF. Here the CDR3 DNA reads TGCGCCAGCAGCCAACTTAGCCTAGGATTCAGGGATAACTATGGCTACACCTTC.